In this sample, the clone carrying this T cell receptor beta chain turned up a few times. TCRdb analysed the 5' RACE reads with MiXCR anew, one entry per CDR3 protein. The profile shows 110,000 or so distinct CDR3 sequences, about 12% of them singletons. This record comes from a study of early T cells in non-severe SARS-CoV-2 infection. Germline V gene lookup returns CDR1 SGHTA and CDR2 FQGNSA. The CDR3 consists of 11 residues. V gave up 5 bases and J gave up 8 bases, with 7 bases separating them. The receptor was derived from an adult who was a healthcare worker with PCR-confirmed SARS-CoV-2 infection or an uninfected control (not recorded which). This sequence joins TRBV7-2 and TRBJ2-1, with D uncertain. Sequencing was done on a sample of whole blood. The CDR3 loop is CASSPIHEQFF. The CDR3 bases are TGTGCCAGCAGCCCCATCCATGAGCAGTTCTTC.